What follows are 10 T cell receptor beta chains derived from one specimen sequenced in a study of cytomegalovirus exposure and HLA in healthy donors. Vbeta (60) and Jbeta (13) primers were used in the PCR. Method: immunoSEQ multiplex PCR; TCRdb's copy keeps in-frame clones and lacks some. The sample lists roughly 110,000 clones; roughly 80% were seen once. The sequenced sample consisted of PBMCs. These receptors were taken from a man in his thirties or forties in good health and CMV-seronegative.

This rearrangement joins TRBV10-2 to TRBJ2-1; 11 bases match TRBD2. CDR1 WSHSY and CDR2 SAAADI come from the germline V gene. Trimming at V came to 6 bases and at J to 7 bases, leaving 8 bases not matched to a gene. The CDR3 contains 15 residues. The CDR3 loop reads CASRNILAGGNEQFF. The CDR3 region has the DNA TGCGCCAGCAGAAACATTCTAGCGGGAGGAAATGAGCAGTTCTTC.

This sequence joins TRBV4-1 and TRBJ1-6; tentative D call: TRBD1 (5 bases). CDR3 length equals 14 residues. Deletions cut 1 base from V and 9 bases from J, with 10 bases between. Germline V gene sequence: CDR1 MGHRA, CDR2 YSYEKL. The CDR3 nucleotides are TGCGCCAGCAGCCAAGGACAGTCGAGTTCACCCCTCCACTTT. It codes for CASSQGQSSSPLHF.

The rearrangement joins TRBV10-3 to TRBJ2-7, with 7 bases identical to TRBD2. V dropped 8 bases and J dropped 3; count of bases not matched to a gene: 7. The CDR3 is 13 amino acids. The germline gives CDR1 ENHRY, CDR2 SYGVKD. CDR3 sequence reads: CAIAAGGGYEQYF. The DNA for the CDR3 is TGTGCCATCGCGGCAGGCGGGGGCTACGAGCAGTACTTC.

The chain joins TRBV6-4 to TRBJ2-3, with no clear D. Trimming took 4 bases from V and 0 from J, leaving 8 bases between them. This CDR3 region has 14 residues. Germline V gene lookup returns CDR1 MRHNA and CDR2 SNTAGT. CDR3 sequence: CASSVSTSTDTQYF. DNA for the CDR3: TGTGCCAGCAGTGTCTCGACTAGCACAGATACGCAGTATTTT.

The chain joins TRBV18 to TRBJ1-2; 8 bases are a match to TRBD1. The CDR3 has 15 residues. J lost 4 bases, V lost 6 bases, and 10 bases had no gene match. Looked up from germline, CDR1 is KGHSH and CDR2 is LQKENI. CDR3 in amino acids: CASSLDRGSIYGYTF. In DNA, the CDR3 is TGTGCCAGCTCCCTAGACAGGGGATCCATCTATGGCTACACCTTC.

The CDR3 DNA reads as TGTGCCAGCAGCTTAACAAGAAATGAGCAGTTCTTC. Amino acid sequence: CASSLTRNEQFF. The chain carries TRBV13 and TRBJ2-1; no firm D call. Trimming removed 2 bases from V and 7 bases from J, with 6 bases in between. The CDR3 runs 12 residues. Germline V CDR1 and CDR2: PRHDT, FYEKMQ (reference sequence).

The CDR3 loop reads CASSRLPGDTEAFF. CDR3 sequence (DNA): TGTGCCAGCAGCCGCCTGCCAGGGGACACTGAAGCTTTCTTT. The chain combines TRBV6-1 with TRBJ1-1; D possibly corresponds to TRBD1 (6 bases). V was trimmed by 6 bases and J by 3 bases, leaving 14 bases between them. The CDR3 runs to 14 residues. Germline CDR1 reads MNHNS; CDR2 reads SASEGT.

This clone was observed once. The chain uses TRBV15 and TRBJ2-7, with a tentative D call TRBD2 (7 bases). Germline V gene sequence: CDR1 LNHNV, CDR2 YYDKDF (reference sequence). V was trimmed by 3 bases and J by 4 bases, leaving 16 bases between them. The length of the CDR3 is 15 residues. In nucleotides, the CDR3 is TGTGCCACCAGCAGGACCCAGGGAGGGGGATACGAGCAGTACTTC. This codes for CATSRTQGGGYEQYF.

This chain joins TRBV5-1 and TRBJ2-1; tentatively, D is TRBD2 (6 bases). Germline values: CDR1 SGHRS, CDR2 YFSETQ. CDR3 size: 17 residues. V was cut by 0 bases and J by 7 bases, with 20 bases left in between. The CDR3 protein is CASSLGGLGAGENEQFF. The CDR3, as DNA: TGCGCCAGCAGCTTGGGCGGGCTAGGAGCGGGCGAGAATGAGCAGTTCTTC.

The rearrangement joins TRBV30 to TRBJ2-1, with 13 nucleotides matching TRBD2. This CDR3 comprises 15 residues. J lost 5 bases, V lost 3 bases, and 4 bases had no gene match. Looked up from germline, CDR1 is GTSNPN and CDR2 is SVGIG (reference sequence). CDR3 residues: CAWRRTSGSHNEQFF. Written as DNA, the CDR3 is TGTGCCTGGAGGAGGACTAGCGGGAGTCACAATGAGCAGTTCTTC.